This T cell receptor beta chain is from a study of OX40 agonist ivuxolimab in advanced cancers. For the wider study: Ivuxolimab, which targeted the costimulatory receptor OX40 (CD134), was an agonistic, fully human IgG2 monoclonal antibody. Intravenous ivuxolimab was administered to patients every 2 weeks at six dose levels: 0.01, 0.1, 0.3, 1.5, 3 and 10 mg/kg. The dose-escalation cohort was around 84% male with a mean age of around 62 years, ranging from roughly 23 to 80. Patients were allowed to have had prior anti-PD-1, anti-PD-L1 or anti-CTLA-4 therapy, and roughly 40% of the dose-escalation patients had previously received checkpoint inhibitors. Partial responses occurred in three dose-escalation patients: two with cutaneous melanoma and one with hepatocellular carcinoma. The purpose of peripheral TCRbeta sequencing was to test whether ivuxolimab changed TCR sequence diversity and led to clonal T-cell expansion. The paper reports the monotherapy dose-escalation portion (N ≈ 50 patients) of the phase I ivuxolimab trial. Among the 52 dose-escalation patients, around 20 had hepatocellular carcinoma, approximately 15 melanoma, 9 renal cell carcinoma and 9 head and neck cancer. Here is what the overall study found, with its caveats: At doses from 0.1 to 3.0 mg/kg, clonal expansion was seen in both CD4+ and CD8+ blood T cells between baseline and week 6. After ivuxolimab, more expanded clones were found on average in CD8+ T cells than in CD4+ T cells. Low levels of normalized T-cell clonal expansion were also seen in some patients who did not respond. In the 0.1-3.0 mg/kg groups, partial responders had among the lowest normalized peripheral clonal expansion, particularly in CD8+ T cells. Which antigens the clonally expanded peripheral T cells were specific for was not determined.

Via the germline V gene (reference sequence), CDR1 is LNHNV and CDR2 YYDKDF. The CDR3 covers 17 residues, taking in both the cysteine and the phenylalanine. CDR3 DNA only is kept here, 51 bases in frame from base 1. Trimming takes 1 base from V and 3 bases from J, and the germline ends sit 16 bases apart. For sequencing of the TCRbeta CDR3 region, genomic DNA was extracted from the sorted cells. TCRbeta CDR3 regions were sequenced using the immunoSEQ Assay. Drawn from immuneACCESS, this table holds only the in-frame rearrangements with V and J called that TCRdb kept. Clones are partly lost; checked studies trace under half to an unresolved V gene and leave the rest unexplained. The sample includes 45,000 or so clones, with more than 85% observed a single time. Jointly, the top ten make up approximately 10% of the sample. The trial excluded patients who had a history of autoimmune disease or who were on systemic immunosuppression. In every dose cohort, peripheral blood was drawn for TCR sequencing at baseline, cycle 4 day 1, and cycle 7 day 1. Samples were obtained from an open-label, multicenter, first-in-human phase I dose-escalation trial of ivuxolimab. Adults with locally advanced or metastatic head and neck squamous cell, hepatocellular, melanoma or renal cell carcinoma were enrolled in the trial. Before TCR sequencing, CD4+ T cells and CD8+ T cells were sorted from peripheral blood as separate populations.

Concerning this clone: The clone's antigen remains unknown. The record has no base qualities; no much larger clone is one base away.

This sequence originates from an adult with an advanced solid tumor such as melanoma, head and neck, liver or kidney cancer. The rearrangement joined TRBV15 to TRBJ2-1, with no confident D gene call. The sequenced sample was CD4+ or CD8+ T cells sorted from blood, obtained in a trial of the OX40 agonist ivuxolimab. The nucleotide sequence reads TGTGCCACCAGCAGAGGACCCACCAACCCAGTCTACAATGAGCAGTTCTTC. It encodes CATSRGPTNPVYNEQFF.